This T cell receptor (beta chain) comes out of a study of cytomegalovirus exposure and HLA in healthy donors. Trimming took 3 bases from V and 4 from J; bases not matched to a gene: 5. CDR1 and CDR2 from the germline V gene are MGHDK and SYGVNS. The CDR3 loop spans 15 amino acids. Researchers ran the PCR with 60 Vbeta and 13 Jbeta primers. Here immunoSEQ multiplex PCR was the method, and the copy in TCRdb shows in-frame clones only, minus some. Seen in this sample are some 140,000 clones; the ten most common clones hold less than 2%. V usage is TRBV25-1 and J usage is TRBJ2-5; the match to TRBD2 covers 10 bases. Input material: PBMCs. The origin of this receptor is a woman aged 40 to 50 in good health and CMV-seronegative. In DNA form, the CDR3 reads TGTGCCAGCAGTGAGCTAGCGGGGGCGGGAGAGACCCAGTACTTC. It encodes CASSELAGAGETQYF.